This TCR beta chain was obtained from a study of beta chain features in type 1 diabetes (dated by TCRdb to the late 2010s). Regarding the research as a whole: No differences in mean age, gender distribution, total cell number or subset yield were found between patients and healthy donors. A total of roughly 100 million sorted cells were examined across all samples, and the number of cells per subset was strongly correlated with RNA yield. The study compared the TCRB repertoires of sorted circulating CD4+ T cell subsets in recently diagnosed type 1 diabetes patients with those in matched healthy donors. Regulatory and stem cell-like memory subsets were obtained from only 8 patients and roughly eight healthy donors, while naive and central memory subsets were obtained from all 30 or so donors.

The entire isolated RNA was reverse transcribed using the High Capacity cDNA Reverse Transcription Kit, and thus expressed TCRB transcripts were sequenced. Deep immunoSEQ sequencing was performed on naive, central memory and regulatory T cell samples, with an average of about 3.6 million total reads per sample. Sorted cells were lysed in RLT buffer, and RNA was extracted using DNase-treated RNeasy Micro or Mini kits according to cell number. To prevent cross-contamination, each cell subset was processed individually, whereas patient and healthy donor samples were processed jointly. Using the immunoSEQ multiplex PCR, TCRB sequences were amplified from cDNA into 87-bp fragments spanning the CDR3 region. Amplicons were sequenced on the Illumina HiSeq platform. From the authors' description of their analysis: Synthetic template baselines were used to correct PCR bias computationally, reads within Hamming distance 2 were collapsed, and singletons that could not be merged were discarded. By aligning reads against IMGT, V, D and J genes, CDR3 length, and insertions or deletions at six rearrangement sites were assigned. Within each subset, clonotype counts were normalized to sorted cell number, after which true diversity and Gini coefficients were computed with the tcR R package. Repertoire sharing was quantified using the overlap coefficient calculated on TCRB nucleotide sequences. As a proxy for the pre-selection repertoire, out-of-frame TCRB sequences from naive cells were analyzed. The immuneACCESS repertoire file appears here via TCRdb, limited to in-frame rearrangements. These files lack a portion of the clones; in checked studies, under half of the deficit traces to unresolved V genes, and the cause of the others is not known. V and J calls and clone size are as listed in that table; D and trimming were resolved from the DNA. For this sample the table gives about 230,000 clones, of which 15% to 20% were detected only once. The ten top clones hold more than 0.075% of the sample.

The research as a whole found: At VDJ recombination sites, type 1 diabetes patients had fewer insertions and more deleted nucleotides, which implies abnormalities in thymic rearrangement. Shorter templates might have been favored by PCR, but patient and control samples were amplified and corrected together, so both groups would have been affected equally by any skew. Sequencing cDNA rather than genomic DNA could over-represent highly expressing activated cells, although activation and CD3 levels did not differ between groups. In all four CD4+ subsets, TCRB CDR3 length was moderately but significantly shorter in type 1 diabetes patients. Because small numbers of individuals were included in the HLA sub-analyses, any influence of HLA type on TCRB rearrangement was left unresolved. Naive, central memory and regulatory TCRB repertoires appeared more similar among patients than among healthy donors.

A single peripheral blood draw of approximately 110 mL on average was collected from each donor into heparinised tubes. Naive, central memory, regulatory and stem cell-like memory CD4+ T cells were sorted on a BD FACSAria II using a panel including CD45RO, CCR7, CD25, CD127, CD95 and CD27. A purity above 95% was achieved for all sorted populations. PBMCs were isolated right away by Lymphoprep density gradient centrifugation and were stained directly, without culture. So that batch effects would be minimized, each experiment stained and sorted samples in pairs, pairing one healthy donor with one patient. V has 7 bases trimmed and J has 0 bases trimmed; junction bases matching no gene number 3. CDR1 and CDR2 (SQVTM, ANQGSEA) derive from the germline V gene. Taken from cysteine to phenylalanine, the CDR3 has 13 residues. Only the CDR3 DNA stays, 39 bases, in frame from base 1. This clone has just a few counts. The specificity of this receptor is unknown. The sample holds no much larger clone one base away, and base qualities are not on file.

Sequencing used naive CD4+ T cells from blood. The cell subset or site label corresponds to: true naive CD4+ T cells. The chain is assembled from TRBV29-1 and TRBJ2-7, with TRBD1 identical over 10 junction bases. This sequence was found in a man under 40 with type 1 diabetes. The bases read TGCAGCGCCGGGACAGGGGTCTCCTACGAGCAGTACTTC. This sequence encodes CSAGTGVSYEQYF.